The 10 T cell receptor beta chains below were found in one sample sequenced in a study of blood T cells in healthy people across ages (dated by TCRdb to about 2015). Libraries were built with 5' RACE. The sequencing machine was an Illumina HiSeq 2500. A second PCR of roughly 7 to 11 cycles was performed with a sample-barcoded 5' primer and a J-beta primer mix. Using fastp at Q25 and MiXCR, TCRdb reprocessed the public reads and kept productive beta chains. Each CDR3 protein gets just one entry, which takes the most common genes and DNA from the rows behind it. For this sample the table gives almost 1 million distinct CDR3 sequences, of which around 54% were detected only once. The top ten clonotypes cover 20% to 25% of the sample. What was sequenced was blood. These receptors all stem from a woman aged 60-75 years in good health.

The chain couples TRBV20-1 to TRBJ2-4; 7 positions agree with TRBD2. The J call may not be correct, given that the DNA end is closer to TRBJ2-7. CDR1 DFQATT and CDR2 SNEGSKA come from the germline V gene (reference sequence). The CDR3 runs 15 residues. DNA for the CDR3: TGCAGTGCTACCAGCGGGGAAACGGGGGTCTACGAGCAGTACTTC. Protein: CSATSGETGVYEQYF.

The CDR3 nucleotides are TGTGCCAGCAGCCAAGTGGGATTCGAGCAGTACTTC. It specifies CASSQVGFEQYF. The rearrangement links TRBV3-1 to TRBJ2-4; D remains ambiguous. The last part of the DNA fits TRBJ2-7 better; the J call may be wrong. CDR1 and CDR2 (germline): LGHDT, YNNKEL (reference sequence). This CDR3 region has 12 residues.

This clonotype has a handful of counts. This chain links TRBV10-3 with TRBJ2-7; 10 nucleotides agree with TRBD1. This CDR3 is 15 amino acids long. CDR1 and CDR2 from the germline V gene are ENHRY and SYGVKD. V gave up 5 bases and J gave up 1 base; unmatched junction bases: 5. In DNA, the CDR3 is TGTGCCATCAGTTTCGGACAGGGGGGATCCTACGAGCAGTACTTC. Translating it yields CAISFGQGGSYEQYF.

This clonotype was seen more than once but under ten times. The rearrangement uses TRBV28 and TRBJ1-4; unclear D gene. The CDR3 totals 18 residues. The V gene's germline CDR1 is MDHEN and CDR2 SYDVKM. Trimming pared 3 bases from V and 7 bases from J, leaving 24 bases between. The DNA of the CDR3 is TGTGCCAGCAGTTTCGCCCCAGGACTCGCGCCCAGAGGTGAAAAACTGTTTTTT. This translates into CASSFAPGLAPRGEKLFF.

Only a few counts were recorded for this clonotype. The V and J genes are TRBV6-6 and TRBJ1-4; weak D call: TRBD1 (6 bases). V was shortened by 5 bases and J by 1 base, with 11 bases between the two germline ends. The CDR3 totals 15 residues. Germline V gives CDR1 MNHNY, CDR2 SVGAGI (reference sequence). The CDR3 loop is CASSHEGVTNEKLFF. CDR3 coding DNA: TGTGCCAGCAGTCATGAGGGGGTAACTAATGAAAAACTGTTTTTT.

The V and J genes are TRBV27 and TRBJ2-7; 9 bases align to TRBD2. The CDR3 covers 15 residues. Losses at the gene ends were 7 bases for V and 0 bases for J; bases not matched to a gene: 7. From germline, CDR1 is MNHEY and CDR2 SMNVEV (reference sequence). This CDR3 is CASTATSGGSYEQYF. The CDR3 bases are TGTGCCAGCACCGCGACTAGCGGTGGCTCCTACGAGCAGTACTTC.

This clonotype was detected a few times. The chain joins TRBV6-5 to TRBJ2-6; no clear D. Germline CDR1 reads MNHEY; CDR2 reads SVGAGI. Trimming removed 5 bases from V and 2 bases from J, with 13 bases in between. The CDR3 is 16 residues long. CDR3 residues: CASSPLVEPGANVLTF. For the CDR3, the DNA is TGTGCCAGCAGTCCACTGGTGGAACCTGGGGCCAACGTCCTGACTTTC.

The rearrangement joins TRBV7-3 to TRBJ2-1; TRBD2 aligns across 7 bases. Germline-derived CDR1 and CDR2 are SGHTA and FQGTGA. V trimming: 6 bases; J trimming: 8 bases; junction bases outside the gene matches: 13. CDR3 length equals 15 residues. CDR3 in DNA: TGTGCCAGCAGTCCTCAGGCTAGCGGTTGGGATGAGCAGTTCTTC. Its protein product is CASSPQASGWDEQFF.

V and J are TRBV6-5 and TRBJ2-5, with 10 bases matching TRBD1. The J call may not be correct, given that the DNA end is closer to TRBJ2-7. The CDR3 covers 15 residues. Germline assignment: CDR1 MNHEY and CDR2 SVGAGI. CDR3 sequence (DNA): TGTGCCAGCAGTACTCCGGGACAGGGGATGTTCGAGCAGTACTTC. It codes for CASSTPGQGMFEQYF.

Worth noting for this clonotype: At one end the junction does not follow the germline gene, possibly because of a read error. The CDR3 DNA follows: TGCGCCAGCAGCCTCAACAGGGGCTACGAGCAGTACTTC. Translating it yields CASSLNRGYEQYF. This chain uses TRBV27 with TRBJ2-7, with TRBD1 matching over 7 bases. CDR3 length: 13 residues. Germline V CDR1 and CDR2: MNHEY, SMNVEV (reference sequence).